This TCR beta chain stems from a study of shared clonotypes between healthy human individuals. Overall study findings and caveats: Larger estimated richness was generally seen in naive subsets than in memory subsets.

Using 200 ng DNA, 25,000 to 35,000 T cell genomes, the sorted-subset replicate PCRs were run. Authors' data handling: ImmunoSEQ junction-only sequences lacked quality scores, so their filtering differed. Only in-frame clones appear in the TCRdb table, and some are missing; sequencing was by immunoSEQ multiplex PCR. The V and J calls and clone size come from that table; D and trimming were worked out from the DNA. The data contain over 1.5 million clones, approximately 98% of them singletons. As concerns this clone: The antigen is not known.

The CDR3 covers 15 residues. Germline CDR1 is MNHEY and CDR2 is SVGAGI. V was cut by 5 bases and J by 2 bases, with 12 bases left in between. The chain recombines TRBV6-5 with TRBJ1-4, with D possibly being TRBD1 (6 bases). The specimen was naive CD4+ T cells sorted from blood. Noted subset: CD45RA+ positively selected. The sequence was collected from a man aged 25-45 years in good health. CDR3 DNA sequence: TGTGCCAGCAGTCCATACAGGGTTACTAATGAAAAACTGTTTTTT. Its translation is CASSPYRVTNEKLFF.